The 22 T cell receptor beta chains given below trace back to one sample, sequenced in a study of identical twins. TCRdb analysed the 5' RACE reads with MiXCR anew, one entry per CDR3 protein. The table lists approximately 890,000 distinct CDR3 sequences, roughly an eighth of them singletons, with 1.5% to 2% in the top ten. The sample also formed part of further work on yellow fever vaccine responses in identical twins.

The sample was PBMCs. The receptors derive from a woman between 18 and 30 years old in good health.

This clonotype showed up just a few times. Written as DNA, the CDR3 is TGTGCCACCAGCAGAGAAATAGTCTCCGAGCAGTACGTC. This sequence encodes CATSREIVSEQYV. The rearrangement links TRBV15 to TRBJ2-7, with D unresolved. The length of the CDR3 is 13 residues. Germline-derived CDR1 and CDR2 are LNHNV and YYDKDF (reference sequence). V was clipped by 0 bases and J by 6 bases, with 9 bases between them.

This clonotype was picked up many times. This chain links TRBV3-1 with TRBJ1-3, with D tentatively TRBD1 (5 bases). Trimming pared 4 bases from V and 4 bases from J, leaving 8 bases between. Germline CDR1 and CDR2: LGHDT and YNNKEL (reference sequence). There are 13 residues in the CDR3. CDR3 protein: CASSPTEGNTIYF. CDR3 coding DNA: TGTGCCAGCAGCCCGACAGAAGGAAACACCATATATTTT.

This clonotype has ten or more counts. V and J are TRBV29-1 and TRBJ2-1; D possibly corresponds to TRBD1 (5 bases). Germline V gene lookup returns CDR1 SQVTM and CDR2 ANQGSEA. The CDR3 is 15 residues long. V was clipped by 5 bases and J by 1 base, with 15 bases between them. The DNA of the CDR3 is TGCAGCGTTCAGGGTTTGAGCCGGTCCTACAATGAGCAGTTCTTC. The encoded protein is CSVQGLSRSYNEQFF.

In its sample, this clonotype was seen once. J is TRBJ2-3 and V is TRBV29-1; 8 bases map to TRBD1. Looked up from germline, CDR1 is SQVTM and CDR2 is ANQGSEA. There are 14 residues in the CDR3. The CDR3 DNA reads TGCAAAGCCATGGAGGGACAGGGCACAGATACGCAGTATTTT. Protein product: CKAMEGQGTDTQYF.

This clonotype has only a few counts. The chain recombines TRBV2 with TRBJ1-1, with no clear D. Trimming stripped 3 bases from V and 2 bases from J, with 7 bases between. CDR1 is SNHLY and CDR2 is FYNNEI in the germline V gene. CDR3 length: 13 amino acids. The CDR3 loop reads CASSDAGNTEAFF. The CDR3 DNA is TGTGCCAGCAGTGATGCGGGAAACACTGAAGCTTTCTTT.

CDR3 bases: TGTGCCAGGGAAGGGGACAGTAGCATGAACACTGAAGCTTTCTTT. This sequence encodes CAREGDSSMNTEAFF. This chain links TRBV19 with TRBJ1-1; TRBD1 agrees at 7 bases. Unmatched junction bases numbered 10, after V lost 9 bases and J lost 0 bases. Germline assignment: CDR1 LNHDA and CDR2 SQIVND (reference sequence). This CDR3 contains 15 residues.

This chain links TRBV23-1 with TRBJ2-7; D gene ambiguous. TRBV23-1 has ORF status, its function being uncertain. With 4 bases removed from V and 7 bases from J, the gap between germline ends came to 14 bases. The CDR3 has 13 residues. CDR3 bases: TGCGCCAGCAGTCGTAAAATACTGTGGGAGCAGTACGTC. It translates to CASSRKILWEQYV.

The gene calls are TRBV2 and TRBJ1-3; 10 bases are shared with TRBD1. The V and J ends lost 6 bases and 0 bases, in that order; junction bases with no gene match: 5. This CDR3 has 16 amino acids. The V gene's germline CDR1 is SNHLY and CDR2 FYNNEI. Here the CDR3 DNA reads TGTGCCAGCAGGCAGACAGGGGGCAGCTCTGGAAACACCATATATTTT. As protein: CASRQTGGSSGNTIYF.

This clonotype was recorded many times. The chain couples TRBV12-3 or TRBV12-4 to TRBJ2-1, with TRBD1 matching 10 bases. CDR3 length: 14 residues. V shed 5 bases, J shed 9 bases, and the junction held 7 bases outside the gene matches. The CDR3 bases are TGTGCCAGCAGTGCTGACAGGGGGCAGGGTGAGCAGTTCTTC. Residues: CASSADRGQGEQFF.

The chain couples TRBV6-5 to TRBJ2-3; D unresolved. The CDR3 is 12 amino acids. V was clipped by 5 bases and J by 4 bases, with 7 bases between them. In germline, CDR1 is MNHEY, CDR2 SVGAGI. DNA of the CDR3: TGTGCCAGCAGTAACCAAGCAGATACGCAGTATTTT. It is translated as CASSNQADTQYF.

This chain uses TRBV29-1 with TRBJ2-7, with 8 bases that match TRBD1. The CDR3 runs to 14 residues. The germline V gene encodes CDR1 SQVTM and CDR2 ANQGSEA. V lost 4 bases and J lost 6; bases outside the gene matches: 11. CDR3 in DNA: TGCAGCGTTGTGAGCACCCGGGACAGGCTCGAGCAGTACTTC. It is translated as CSVVSTRDRLEQYF.

The rearrangement links TRBV29-1 to TRBJ1-2; TRBD1 aligns across 7 bases. J was trimmed by 5 bases and V by 4 bases; bases with no gene match: 7. Germline-derived CDR1 and CDR2 are SQVTM and ANQGSEA. CDR3 size: 13 residues. CDR3 coding DNA: TGCAGCGTTGTTGACAGGGCCTGGTATGGCTACACCTTC. It codes for CSVVDRAWYGYTF. Based on the CDR3 plus reference TRBV29-1 and TRBJ1-2, the full variable domain is SAVISQKPSRDICQRGTSLTIQCQVDSQVTMMFWYRQQPGQSLTLIATANQGSEATYESGFVIDKFPISRPNLTFSTLTVSNMSPEDSSIYLCSVVDRAWYGYTFGSGTRLTVV.

This clonotype was seen more than once but under ten times. The chain joins TRBV11-3 to TRBJ1-1; 9 positions agree with TRBD1. The CDR3 contains 16 residues. The V and J ends lost 5 bases and 6 bases, in that order; junction bases with no gene match: 13. The V gene's germline CDR1 is SGHNT and CDR2 YENEEA. CDR3 protein: CASSPRGWDRASEAFF. CDR3 in DNA: TGTGCCAGCAGCCCTAGGGGATGGGACAGGGCGTCTGAAGCTTTCTTT.

In this sample, this clonotype turned up many times. The chain couples TRBV20-1 to TRBJ2-2; no clear D. V lost 5 bases and J 0 bases, leaving 7 bases between the germline ends. The CDR3 covers 13 residues. Germline V gene data show CDR1 as DFQATT and CDR2 as SNEGSKA (reference sequence). CDR3 DNA: TGCAGTGCTTACTCTGCGAACACCGGGGAGCTGTTTTTT. As protein: CSAYSANTGELFF.

This clonotype has only a few counts. The CDR3: CSAKRGQGNTEAFF. The CDR3 DNA sequence: TGCAGTGCAAAAAGGGGGCAGGGGAACACTGAAGCTTTCTTT. This sequence joins TRBV20-1 and TRBJ1-1, with 7 bases identical to TRBD1. CDR3 size: 14 residues. The J segment lost 1 base and the V segment lost 6 bases, leaving 8 bases of the junction unmatched. Germline V gene data show CDR1 as DFQATT and CDR2 as SNEGSKA (reference sequence).

The V gene is TRBV10-3, the J gene TRBJ2-1; TRBD1 agrees at 8 bases. The V gene end was trimmed by 7 bases and the J gene end by 0 bases; junction bases not matched to a gene: 8. This CDR3 has 16 residues. CDR1 ENHRY and CDR2 SYGVKD come from the germline V gene. The CDR3 region has the DNA TGTGCCATCAATCCGACAGGGGCCTACTCCTACAATGAGCAGTTCTTC. It is translated as CAINPTGAYSYNEQFF.

This clonotype was seen a handful of times. V is TRBV12-3 or TRBV12-4 and J is TRBJ1-1; a possible D gene is TRBD1 (5 bases). V lost 1 base to trimming and J lost 7 bases, with 13 bases between them. The CDR3 contains 14 residues. The CDR3 DNA sequence: TGTGCCAGCAGTTTAGGGGGAGGGGTTATTGAAGCTTTCTTT. Translating gives CASSLGGGVIEAFF.

This rearrangement joins TRBV2 to TRBJ2-3; D unclear. This CDR3 contains 12 residues. Trimming pared 7 bases from V and 2 bases from J, leaving 7 bases between. Germline V gene data show CDR1 as SNHLY and CDR2 as FYNNEI. The CDR3 coding sequence is TGTGCCAGCACCCTCGCCACAGATACGCAGTATTTT. Translation gives CASTLATDTQYF.

This clonotype has ten or more counts. The rearrangement links TRBV12-3 or TRBV12-4 to TRBJ1-2; TRBD1 matches at 9 bases. CDR3 size: 14 residues. With V trimmed by 5 bases and J by 0 bases, 1 base remained unmatched. The CDR3 loop is CASSRQGANYGYTF. In nucleotides, the CDR3 is TGTGCCAGCAGTAGACAGGGGGCTAACTATGGCTACACCTTC.

This clonotype was counted only a few times. The genes are TRBV27 and TRBJ2-5; D gene ambiguous. Germline V gene data show CDR1 as MNHEY and CDR2 as SMNVEV (reference sequence). The CDR3 contains 14 residues. V shed 5 bases and J shed 1 base, with 11 bases lying between them. CDR3 protein: CASSRIQPQETQYF. The CDR3 DNA is TGTGCCAGCAGTAGGATCCAGCCCCAAGAGACCCAGTACTTC.

In this sample, this clonotype turned up many times. This chain uses TRBV2 with TRBJ2-1; no definite D call. The germline CDR1 and CDR2 sequences are SNHLY and FYNNEI. The CDR3 is 14 residues long. V was pared by 6 bases and J by 0 bases, with 9 bases between. CDR3 region: CASSPEASYNEQFF. The CDR3 DNA follows: TGTGCCAGCAGCCCTGAGGCCTCCTACAATGAGCAGTTCTTC.

This chain uses TRBV4-2 with TRBJ1-2, with D uncertain. V was pared by 0 bases and J by 6 bases, with 17 bases between. CDR3 size: 16 residues. CDR1 LGHNA and CDR2 YNFKEQ come from the germline V gene. CDR3 nucleotide sequence: TGTGCCAGCAGCCAAGAGAAGCTTGCTGGGTTCCATGGCTACACCTTC. Translated: CASSQEKLAGFHGYTF.